What follows is one T cell receptor beta chain and its context. Its target is unknown. This sample is part of a study of cytomegalovirus exposure and HLA in healthy donors. At the time of sampling, donors were nominally healthy, though unrecorded immune exposures were likely. Whole-study results and caveats: Segments of the TCR beta V type were, in most cases, productive about 87% or about 30% of the time in an earlier analysis. Only CMV serostatus was available as immune exposure information.

Researchers ran the PCR with 60 Vbeta and 13 Jbeta primers. As processed by the authors: Unique TCR beta chains numbered 60 million to 100 million in a later analysis, with 10 million to 14 million shared. Sequenced by immunoSEQ multiplex PCR; TCRdb stores in-frame clones only, minus some. V and J calls and clone size are given by that table; D and trimming were obtained from the DNA. Here the sample spans 120,000 to 150,000 clones, roughly 62% being singletons. V was cut by 6 bases and J by 3 bases, with 16 bases left in between. The V gene's germline CDR1 is SGHVS and CDR2 FQNEAQ. The CDR3 loop spans 15 amino acids.

The clonotype originates from a man in his sixties in good health and CMV-seronegative. The chain has TRBV7-8 and TRBJ2-3, with TRBD1 as a possible D gene (6 bases). The sample was PBMCs. DNA for the CDR3: TGTGCCAGCAGTACCACAGGGTTGGGGACAGATACGCAGTATTTT. Translation: CASSTTGLGTDTQYF.